One sample yielded the 19 T cell receptor beta chains listed below, sequenced in a study of blood T cells in healthy people across ages. Alongside a J-beta primer mix, a sample-barcoded 5' primer served in a second PCR lasting about 6 to 12 cycles. Using its own MiXCR run on the 5' RACE reads, TCRdb lists one record per CDR3 protein. Of about 940,000 distinct CDR3 sequences listed, around 49% are singletons. Sample: blood. The receptor set was obtained from a man aged 25-45 years in good health.

This clonotype was observed a single time. V is TRBV29-1 and J is TRBJ2-6; 7 bases are shared with TRBD2. Trimming removed 7 bases from V and 0 bases from J; junction bases left unmatched: 9. CDR3 length equals 16 residues. The V gene's germline CDR1 is SQVTM and CDR2 ANQGSEA. DNA of the CDR3: TGCAGCGCTGGGAGGGACGTTGACTCTGGGGCCAACGTCCTGACTTTC. Translation gives CSAGRDVDSGANVLTF.

V is TRBV20-1 and J is TRBJ2-3; weak D call: TRBD2 (5 bases). Trimming shortened V by 6 bases and J by 2 bases, and 12 bases separated the two germline ends. CDR1 and CDR2 (germline): DFQATT, SNEGSKA (reference sequence). The CDR3 length is 13 residues. CDR3 DNA sequence: TGCAGTGCACCGGGGATGTCCACAGATACGCAGTATTTT. It yields the protein CSAPGMSTDTQYF.

The rearrangement links TRBV4-3 to TRBJ2-4; D might be TRBD1 (6 bases). Germline-derived CDR1 and CDR2 are LGHNA and YSLEER. CDR3 length equals 16 residues. Trimming pared 0 bases from V and 0 bases from J, leaving 9 bases between. CDR3 loop: CASSQEGRGAKNIQYF. CDR3 in DNA: TGCGCCAGCAGCCAAGAGGGCAGGGGAGCCAAAAACATTCAGTACTTC.

The chain employs TRBV27 and TRBJ1-1; D gene ambiguous. The CDR3 consists of 13 residues. The V and J ends lost 0 bases and 7 bases respectively, with 9 bases between them. In germline, CDR1 is MNHEY, CDR2 SMNVEV (reference sequence). CDR3 residues: CASSLSRVHEAFF. CDR3 sequence (DNA): TGTGCCAGCAGTTTATCGAGAGTCCATGAAGCTTTCTTT.

This clonotype was seen only a few times. The chain combines TRBV6-5 with TRBJ2-3, with a possible D match to TRBD2 (5 bases). V lost 0 bases, J lost 5 bases, and 12 bases lay in between. The CDR3 consists of 15 residues. Germline CDR1 MNHEY, CDR2 SVGAGI. The CDR3 reads CASSYSRPRGDTQYF. The CDR3 coding sequence is TGTGCCAGCAGTTACTCACGGCCCCGGGGAGATACGCAGTATTTT.

Many counts were recorded for this clonotype. The chain has TRBV2 and TRBJ2-7; possible D gene TRBD2, 6 bases. The length of the CDR3 is 12 residues. Germline V gives CDR1 SNHLY, CDR2 FYNNEI. Trimming cost V 6 bases and J 1 base, with 7 bases left between them. The CDR3 DNA is TGTGCCAGCAGACGGGAGTCCTACGAGCAGTACTTC. The encoded protein is CASRRESYEQYF.

This chain uses TRBV9 with TRBJ2-5; D is unresolved. The end of the DNA aligns better with TRBJ2-7, so the J call may be wrong. The germline V gene has CDR1 SGDLS and CDR2 YYNGEE. The CDR3 is 15 residues long. The CDR3, as DNA: TGTGCCAGCAGCGTAGTGGACCTCTCGGGCTCCGAGCAGTACTTC. Translating gives CASSVVDLSGSEQYF.

This clonotype was seen ten or more times. The V and J genes are TRBV7-2 and TRBJ1-1; TRBD1 might be the D (6 bases). Germline lookup yields CDR1 SGHTA and CDR2 FQGNSA. The CDR3 is made up of 15 amino acids. V shed 1 base and J shed 4 bases, with 13 bases lying between them. The CDR3 is CASSLGWGGGTEAFF. DNA for the CDR3: TGTGCCAGCAGCTTAGGTTGGGGGGGCGGCACTGAAGCTTTCTTT. Supplemented by reference TRBV7-2 and TRBJ1-1, the full variable domain reads GAGVSQSPSNKVTEKGKDVELRCDPISGHTALYWYRQSLGQGLEFLIYFQGNSAPDKSGLPSDRFSAERTGGSVSTLTIQRTQQEDSAVYLCASSLGWGGGTEAFFGQGTRLTVV.

V and J are TRBV28 and TRBJ1-4; D is possibly TRBD1 (6 bases). The CDR3 has 13 residues. The ends were cut back, 5 bases at V and 8 bases at J, with 12 bases in the middle. CDR1 is MDHEN, CDR2 SYDVKM, per germline. The CDR3 protein is CASSPGDKEKLFF. CDR3 in DNA: TGTGCCAGCAGTCCCGGGGACAAGGAAAAACTGTTTTTT.

The genes are TRBV7-9 and TRBJ2-3, with D perhaps matching TRBD1 (5 bases). Trimming took off 5 bases at V and 2 bases at J, with 20 bases between the two ends. The germline gives CDR1 SEHNR, CDR2 FQNEAQ (reference sequence). The CDR3 consists of 17 residues. For the CDR3, the DNA is TGTGCCAGCAGCCGATCTAAAAACGGACACCCCACAGATACGCAGTATTTT. It translates to CASSRSKNGHPTDTQYF.

This clonotype occurred many times. The CDR3 sequence: CASSHRDRYEQYF. CDR3 DNA sequence: TGTGCCAGCAGCCACCGGGACAGGTACGAGCAGTACTTC. V is TRBV3-1 and J is TRBJ2-7, with 8 bases that match TRBD1. The CDR3 is 13 residues long. Germline V gives CDR1 LGHDT, CDR2 YNNKEL (reference sequence). With V trimmed by 3 bases and J by 4 bases, 2 bases remained unmatched.

This clonotype was seen only a few times. The chain links TRBV24-1 to TRBJ1-2; a weak D match, TRBD1 (6 bases). Germline values: CDR1 KGHDR, CDR2 SFDVKD. The CDR3 loop spans 15 amino acids. Trimming removed 6 bases at V and 7 bases at J, with 20 bases between. This CDR3 reads CATSSPPSGGRGYTF. The CDR3 bases are TGTGCCACCAGTTCACCGCCGTCGGGGGGGCGTGGCTACACCTTC.

The genes are TRBV12-3 or TRBV12-4 and TRBJ2-1; D unclear. The V gene lost 1 base and the J gene lost 7 bases, with 11 bases spanning the gap. This CDR3 region has 14 residues. CDR3 DNA sequence: TGTGCCAGCAGTTTAGGTATAGGCAGGAATGAGCAGTTCTTC. Translating it yields CASSLGIGRNEQFF.

This rearrangement joins TRBV12-3 or TRBV12-4 to TRBJ1-1; a possible D gene is TRBD1 (6 bases). V was clipped by 6 bases and J by 1 base, with 12 bases between them. CDR3 length: 14 amino acids. CDR3 nucleotide sequence: TGTGCCAGCAGGCCCGGGGGGGCGAACACTGAAGCTTTCTTT. Its translation: CASRPGGANTEAFF.

This clonotype turned up a few times. The V and J genes are TRBV12-3 or TRBV12-4 and TRBJ2-7; a possible D gene is TRBD1 (6 bases). Trimming removed 6 bases from V and 7 bases from J, with 28 bases in between. The CDR3 contains 17 residues. DNA for the CDR3: TGTGCCAGCAGCAAGATGTGGGAGTCCGTGCCAGGGGAAGAGCAGTACTTC. Translating gives CASSKMWESVPGEEQYF.

The CDR3 region is CASSRGTAMNTGELFF. The DNA for the CDR3 is TGTGCCAGCAGCCGCGGGACGGCGATGAACACCGGGGAGCTGTTTTTT. The V gene is TRBV4-2, the J gene TRBJ2-2; a possible D gene is TRBD2 (6 bases). Trimming stripped 4 bases from V and 1 base from J, with 13 bases between. The CDR3 has 16 amino acids. Germline V gene sequence: CDR1 LGHNA, CDR2 YNFKEQ.

The CDR3 DNA sequence: TGTGCCAGCAGTGTTAGGTTCAGCTCCTACGAGCAGTACTTC. Its translation: CASSVRFSSYEQYF. V is TRBV25-1 and J is TRBJ2-7, with D uncertain. Germline values: CDR1 MGHDK, CDR2 SYGVNS. The CDR3 runs 14 residues. Trimming removed 4 bases at V and 0 bases at J, with 10 bases between.

This clonotype was found a few times. This chain uses TRBV10-3 with TRBJ1-5; a possible D gene is TRBD1 (6 bases). Germline-derived CDR1 and CDR2 are ENHRY and SYGVKD. The V and J ends lost 0 bases and 6 bases respectively, with 15 bases between them. This CDR3 is built from 16 residues. This CDR3 is CAISESRDKPLQPQHF. DNA for the CDR3: TGTGCCATCAGTGAGTCCAGGGACAAGCCTCTTCAGCCCCAGCATTTT.

The chain is built from TRBV27 and TRBJ1-4; 7 nucleotides match TRBD1. The CDR3 is 12 amino acids. The germline V gene encodes CDR1 MNHEY and CDR2 SMNVEV (reference sequence). J was trimmed by 12 bases and V by 2 bases; bases with no gene match: 3. This chain's CDR3 is CASSLPGGQLFF. CDR3 coding DNA: TGTGCCAGCAGTTTACCAGGGGGACAACTGTTTTTT.